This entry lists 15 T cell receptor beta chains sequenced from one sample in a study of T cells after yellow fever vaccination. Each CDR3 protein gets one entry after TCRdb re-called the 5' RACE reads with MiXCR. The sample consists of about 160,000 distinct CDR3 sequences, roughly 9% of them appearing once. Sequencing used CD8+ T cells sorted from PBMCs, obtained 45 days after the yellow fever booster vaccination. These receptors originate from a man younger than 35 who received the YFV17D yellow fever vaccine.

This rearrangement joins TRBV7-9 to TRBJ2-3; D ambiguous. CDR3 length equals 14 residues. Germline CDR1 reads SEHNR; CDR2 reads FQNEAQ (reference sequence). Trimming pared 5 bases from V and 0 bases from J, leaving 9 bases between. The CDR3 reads CASSPPTSTDTQYF. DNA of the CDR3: TGTGCCAGCAGCCCTCCGACGAGCACAGATACGCAGTATTTT.

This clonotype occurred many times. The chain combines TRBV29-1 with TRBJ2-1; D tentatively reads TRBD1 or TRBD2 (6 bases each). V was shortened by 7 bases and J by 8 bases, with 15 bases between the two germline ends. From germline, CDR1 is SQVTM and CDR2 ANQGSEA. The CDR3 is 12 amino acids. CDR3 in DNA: TGCAGCGCTATACTAGCAGGGGATGAGCAGTTCTTC. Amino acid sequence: CSAILAGDEQFF.

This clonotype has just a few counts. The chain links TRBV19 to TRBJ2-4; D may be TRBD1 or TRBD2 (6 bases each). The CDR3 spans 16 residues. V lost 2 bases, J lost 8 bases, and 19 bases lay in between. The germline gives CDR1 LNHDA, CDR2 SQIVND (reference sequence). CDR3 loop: CASSISGGAWKDIQYF. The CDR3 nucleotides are TGTGCCAGTAGTATATCCGGGGGCGCTTGGAAGGACATTCAGTACTTC.

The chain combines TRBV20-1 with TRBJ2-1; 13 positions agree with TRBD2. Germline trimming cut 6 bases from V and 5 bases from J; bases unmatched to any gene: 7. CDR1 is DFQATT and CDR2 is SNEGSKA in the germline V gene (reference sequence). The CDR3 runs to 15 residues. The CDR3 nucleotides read TGCAGTGCGCGAACCGGGACTAGCGGGAACAATGAGCAGTTCTTC. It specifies CSARTGTSGNNEQFF.

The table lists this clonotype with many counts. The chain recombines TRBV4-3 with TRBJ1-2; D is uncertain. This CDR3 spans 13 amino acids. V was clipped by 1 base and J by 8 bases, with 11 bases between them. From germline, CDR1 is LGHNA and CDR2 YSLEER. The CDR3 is CASSQGGLSGYTF. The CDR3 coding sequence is TGCGCCAGCAGCCAAGGTGGCTTAAGCGGCTACACCTTC.

The CDR3 region has the DNA TGTGCCAGCAGCCCGAGGACAGGTGGCGAGCAGTACTTC. This gives the protein CASSPRTGGEQYF. This chain links TRBV4-2 with TRBJ2-7, with TRBD1 matching over 7 bases. The CDR3 contains 13 residues. V shed 4 bases, J shed 6 bases, and the junction held 6 bases outside the gene matches. CDR1 is LGHNA, CDR2 YNFKEQ, per germline.

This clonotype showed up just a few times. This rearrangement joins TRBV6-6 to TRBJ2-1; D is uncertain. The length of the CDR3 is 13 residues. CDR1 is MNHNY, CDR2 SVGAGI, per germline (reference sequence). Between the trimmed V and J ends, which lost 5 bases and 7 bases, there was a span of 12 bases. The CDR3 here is CASSPLHWNEQFF. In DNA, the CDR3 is TGTGCCAGCAGTCCTCTCCACTGGAATGAGCAGTTCTTC.

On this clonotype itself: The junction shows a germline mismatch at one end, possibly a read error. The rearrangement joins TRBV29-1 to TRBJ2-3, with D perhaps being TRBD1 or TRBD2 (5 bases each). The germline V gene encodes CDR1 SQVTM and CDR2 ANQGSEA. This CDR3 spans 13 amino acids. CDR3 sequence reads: CSVVFQGRDKQYF. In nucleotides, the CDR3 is TGCAGCGTTGTATTCCAGGGACGAGATAAGCAGTATTTT.

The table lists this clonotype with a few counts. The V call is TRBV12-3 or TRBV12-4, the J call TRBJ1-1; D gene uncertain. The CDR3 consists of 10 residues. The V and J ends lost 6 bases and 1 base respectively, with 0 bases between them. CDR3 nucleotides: TGTGCCAGCAGGAACACTGAAGCTTTCTTT. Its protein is CASRNTEAFF.

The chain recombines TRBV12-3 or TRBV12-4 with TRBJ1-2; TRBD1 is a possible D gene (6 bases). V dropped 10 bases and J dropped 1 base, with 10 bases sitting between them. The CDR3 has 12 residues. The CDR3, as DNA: TGTGCCATACGGGGGCATAACTATGGCTACACCTTC. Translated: CAIRGHNYGYTF.

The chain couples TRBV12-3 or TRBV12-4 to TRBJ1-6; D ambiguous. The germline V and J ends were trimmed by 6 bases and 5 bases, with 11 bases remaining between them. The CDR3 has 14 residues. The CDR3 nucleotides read TGTGCCAGCAGCCCCCGGGCTCATAATTCACCCCTCCACTTT. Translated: CASSPRAHNSPLHF.

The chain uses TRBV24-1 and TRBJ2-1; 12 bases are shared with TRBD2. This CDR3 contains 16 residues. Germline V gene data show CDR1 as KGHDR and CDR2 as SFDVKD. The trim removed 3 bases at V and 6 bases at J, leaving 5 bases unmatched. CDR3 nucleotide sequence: TGTGCCACCAGTGATGCTACTAGCGGGGGGCGCAATGAGCAGTTCTTC. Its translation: CATSDATSGGRNEQFF.

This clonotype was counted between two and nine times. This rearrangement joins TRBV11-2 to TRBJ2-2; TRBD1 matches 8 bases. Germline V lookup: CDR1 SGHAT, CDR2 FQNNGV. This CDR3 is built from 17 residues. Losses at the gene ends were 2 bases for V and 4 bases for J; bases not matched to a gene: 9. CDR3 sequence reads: CASSLRFGQGGTGELFF. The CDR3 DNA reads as TGTGCCAGCAGCTTACGGTTCGGACAGGGTGGCACCGGGGAGCTGTTTTTT.

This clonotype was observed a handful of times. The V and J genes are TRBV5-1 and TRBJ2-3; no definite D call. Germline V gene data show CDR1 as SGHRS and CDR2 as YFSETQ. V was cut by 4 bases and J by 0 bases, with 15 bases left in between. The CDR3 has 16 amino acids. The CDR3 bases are TGCGCCAGCAGCCCAACAGACGGCGCTAGCACAGATACGCAGTATTTT. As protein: CASSPTDGASTDTQYF.

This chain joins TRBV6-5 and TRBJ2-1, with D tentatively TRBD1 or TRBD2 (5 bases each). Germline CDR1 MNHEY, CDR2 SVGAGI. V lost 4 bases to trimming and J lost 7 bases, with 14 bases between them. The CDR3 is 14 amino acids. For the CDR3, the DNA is TGTGCCAGCAGTTCCCCGGGGTGGGGGAATGAGCAGTTCTTC. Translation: CASSSPGWGNEQFF.